Presented here are 7 T cell receptor beta chains from one specimen sequenced in a study of blood T cell repertoires in COVID-19. Sequencing used immunoSEQ multiplex PCR; TCRdb keeps in-frame clones, though not all of them. In the table there are roughly 250,000 clones, around 82% of which are singletons. The sequenced sample was peripheral blood. These TCRs come from a human donor in a cohort sampled during active COVID-19.

V usage is TRBV5-1 and J usage is TRBJ2-7; TRBD1 matches 8 bases. Trimming took 3 bases from V and 0 from J; bases not matched to a gene: 5. The CDR3 sequence is 15 residues long. Germline CDR1 reads SGHRS; CDR2 reads YFSETQ. The chain's CDR3 is CASSYQTGASYEQYF. CDR3 in DNA: TGCGCCAGCAGCTACCAGACAGGGGCCTCCTACGAGCAGTACTTC.

This chain connects TRBV27 to TRBJ2-3; D perhaps matches TRBD1 (6 bases). The CDR3 length is 15 residues. Germline CDR1 MNHEY, CDR2 SMNVEV (reference sequence). V was trimmed by 6 bases and J by 2 bases, leaving 15 bases between them. CDR3 residues: CASSNQDSYTDTQYF. The DNA of the CDR3 is TGTGCCAGCAGCAACCAGGACAGCTACACAGATACGCAGTATTTT.

This clone occurred once. V is TRBV28 and J is TRBJ1-1; TRBD1 might be the D (5 bases). Looked up from germline, CDR1 is MDHEN and CDR2 is SYDVKM. V shed 2 bases and J shed 0 bases, with 13 bases lying between them. This CDR3 region has 16 residues. CDR3 region: CASSLRGGGVNTEAFF. The CDR3 DNA reads TGTGCCAGCAGTTTAAGAGGCGGGGGAGTGAACACTGAAGCTTTCTTT.

The J gene is TRBJ2-2, the V gene TRBV19; TRBD2 aligns across 8 bases. Germline V lookup: CDR1 LNHDA, CDR2 SQIVND (reference sequence). The CDR3 is 16 amino acids. Trimming took 5 bases from V and 0 from J; bases not matched to a gene: 5. This chain's CDR3 is CASSLPGGTNTGELFF. CDR3 nucleotide sequence: TGTGCCAGTAGTCTCCCGGGGGGGACGAACACCGGGGAGCTGTTTTTT.

The rearrangement links TRBV18 to TRBJ1-5, with D unclear. The CDR3 runs to 16 residues. Trimming removed 3 bases from V and 3 bases from J, with 15 bases in between. Germline CDR1 reads KGHSH; CDR2 reads LQKENI. This chain's CDR3 is CASSPSAPGVNQPQHF. The CDR3 nucleotides read TGTGCCAGCTCACCGTCCGCCCCCGGGGTCAATCAGCCCCAGCATTTT.

This chain links TRBV5-4 with TRBJ2-2; no clear D gene. V lost 2 bases and J lost 4, with 9 bases in between. This CDR3 comprises 14 residues. The germline gives CDR1 SGHNT, CDR2 YYREEE (reference sequence). In nucleotides, the CDR3 is TGTGCCAGCAGCTTCAGTATAAGCACCGGGGAGCTGTTTTTT. Translation gives CASSFSISTGELFF.

This chain joins TRBV10-2 and TRBJ2-1; the D gene is possibly TRBD2 (7 bases). The germline CDR1 and CDR2 sequences are WSHSY and SAAADI. CDR3 length equals 14 residues. The V gene lost 4 bases and the J gene lost 9 bases, with 16 bases spanning the gap. CDR3 residues: CASSAGRGYGEQFF. In nucleotides, the CDR3 is TGCGCCAGCAGTGCGGGGAGGGGGTATGGTGAGCAGTTCTTC.